These 6 T cell receptor beta chains share one sample of origin, sequenced in a study of CD8 T cells in ankylosing spondylitis. Overall study findings and caveats: Ankylosing spondylitis blood appeared to carry a characteristic TCR beta motif of roughly eight highly homologous variants.

Antigens of these TCRs are unknown. MiXCR was run by TCRdb on the 5' RACE reads, yielding one entry per CDR3 protein. The table lists some 450,000 distinct CDR3 sequences, roughly 15% of them singletons. The material sequenced was blood, either unsorted or a sorted T cell fraction (not recorded which). The receptors derive from a male donor with ankylosing spondylitis.

This clonotype appeared a few times. This chain joins TRBV5-1 and TRBJ1-6; TRBD1 might be the D (5 bases). The germline gives CDR1 SGHRS, CDR2 YFSETQ. The V gene lost 2 bases and the J gene lost 1 base, with 7 bases spanning the gap. The CDR3 is 15 amino acids. The CDR3 protein is CASSFRASYNSPLHF. The CDR3 DNA sequence: TGCGCCAGCAGCTTCAGGGCTTCCTATAATTCACCCCTCCACTTT.

V usage is TRBV4-2 and J usage is TRBJ2-1; D is ambiguous. CDR3 length equals 15 residues. Trimming stripped 4 bases from V and 2 bases from J, with 12 bases between. Germline CDR1 is LGHNA and CDR2 is YNFKEQ. The CDR3 here is CASSRTAAAYNEQFF. Written as DNA, the CDR3 is TGTGCCAGCAGCCGAACGGCGGCGGCCTACAATGAGCAGTTCTTC.

This clonotype was counted at least ten times. This chain joins TRBV29-1 and TRBJ2-1; D is unclear. CDR1 and CDR2 (germline): SQVTM, ANQGSEA. The CDR3 consists of 12 residues. Trimming stripped 7 bases from V and 4 bases from J, with 11 bases between. The CDR3 sequence: CSADPIYNEQFF. DNA of the CDR3: TGCAGCGCGGATCCCATATACAATGAGCAGTTCTTC.

This clonotype was recorded a few times. This chain uses TRBV6-1 with TRBJ2-3; TRBD2 might be the D (7 bases). Per the germline V gene, CDR1 is MNHNS and CDR2 is SASEGT. The V end lost 6 bases, the J end lost 4 bases, and 17 bases lay between the germline ends. The CDR3 totals 15 residues. CDR3 sequence reads: CASSEGGAPPDTQYF. The CDR3 DNA follows: TGTGCCAGCAGCGAGGGGGGGGCGCCTCCAGATACGCAGTATTTT.

This clonotype was observed a handful of times. The rearrangement links TRBV20-1 to TRBJ1-5, with D maybe TRBD1 (6 bases). Germline CDR1 and CDR2: DFQATT and SNEGSKA (reference sequence). The CDR3 consists of 14 residues. V gave up 0 bases and J gave up 5 bases, with 11 bases separating them. The CDR3 DNA reads TGCAGTGCTAGAGACAGGGGACAATATCAGCCCCAGCATTTT. As protein: CSARDRGQYQPQHF.

This clonotype was seen only a few times. The V and J genes are TRBV20-1 and TRBJ2-5; no clear D. The CDR3 runs 12 residues. With 5 bases removed from V and 5 bases from J, the gap between germline ends came to 12 bases. Germline CDR1 is DFQATT and CDR2 is SNEGSKA (reference sequence). Written as DNA, the CDR3 is TGCAGTGCTCGAAAGGGTGGGGAGACCCAGTACTTC. Its translation is CSARKGGETQYF.